Below are 29 T cell receptor beta chains sequenced from a single sample in a study of blood T cell repertoires in COVID-19. Produced via immunoSEQ multiplex PCR; TCRdb's table is partial and in-frame only. The sample includes roughly 110,000 clones, roughly 86% of them seen just once. The sample was peripheral blood. These receptors came from a man between 40 and 49 years old with acute or convalescent COVID-19.

J is TRBJ2-1 and V is TRBV5-6; 8 bases map to TRBD2. The J segment lost 0 bases and the V segment lost 0 bases, leaving 2 bases of the junction unmatched. Germline V gene sequence: CDR1 SGHDT, CDR2 YYEEEE. The CDR3 runs to 16 residues. CDR3 loop: CASSLVSGVSYNEQFF. The CDR3 DNA reads as TGTGCCAGCAGCTTGGTTAGCGGGGTCTCCTACAATGAGCAGTTCTTC.

This clone is a singleton in its sample. The rearrangement uses TRBV29-1 and TRBJ1-2; D is undetermined. V was clipped by 0 bases and J by 2 bases, with 10 bases between them. CDR1 and CDR2 (germline): SQVTM, ANQGSEA. CDR3 length: 14 amino acids. The CDR3 here is CSVEDMRVNYGYTF. In DNA form, the CDR3 reads TGCAGCGTTGAAGATATGCGGGTCAACTATGGCTACACCTTC.

CDR3 amino acids: CAGKLAGESGELFF. The CDR3 DNA sequence: TGTGCCGGGAAACTAGCGGGAGAATCTGGGGAGCTGTTTTTT. The rearrangement links TRBV6-5 to TRBJ2-2, with 11 bases matching TRBD2. The CDR3 is 14 residues long. Germline assignment: CDR1 MNHEY and CDR2 SVGAGI. V shed 11 bases, J shed 8 bases, and the junction held 10 bases outside the gene matches.

This chain uses TRBV5-1 with TRBJ2-5; no clear D. The CDR3 covers 13 residues. V was cut by 0 bases and J by 2 bases, with 5 bases left in between. CDR1 and CDR2 from the germline V gene are SGHRS and YFSETQ. CDR3 in amino acids: CASSLGSQETQYF. In DNA form, the CDR3 reads TGCGCCAGCAGCTTGGGCAGTCAAGAGACCCAGTACTTC.

The rearrangement uses TRBV5-1 and TRBJ2-7; 11 bases fit TRBD2. After removal of 4 bases from V and 6 bases from J, the junction contained 6 bases not matched to a gene. CDR3 length: 14 residues. Germline V CDR1 and CDR2: SGHRS, YFSETQ. CDR3 in amino acids: CASSQGTSGSEQYF. The CDR3 nucleotides read TGCGCCAGCAGCCAAGGGACTAGCGGATCCGAGCAGTACTTC.

V gene TRBV27 combines with J gene TRBJ1-2, with 10 bases aligning to TRBD1. V was clipped by 5 bases and J by 8 bases; unmatched bases: 8. From germline, CDR1 is MNHEY and CDR2 SMNVEV (reference sequence). The CDR3 loop spans 14 amino acids. The CDR3 DNA follows: TGTGCCAGCAGTCCGTGGACAGGGGGAAGCGGCTACACCTTC. Translating it yields CASSPWTGGSGYTF.

Written as DNA, the CDR3 is TGTGCCAGCAGTTCACAGATGAACACTGAAGCTTTCTTT. Translating it yields CASSSQMNTEAFF. The chain carries TRBV27 and TRBJ1-1, with no clear D. Per the germline V gene, CDR1 is MNHEY and CDR2 is SMNVEV (reference sequence). V was cut by 4 bases and J by 0 bases, with 6 bases left in between. The CDR3 spans 13 residues.

The rearrangement uses TRBV7-2 and TRBJ2-1; 12 bases line up with TRBD2. CDR3 size: 19 residues. V was clipped by 2 bases and J by 1 base; unmatched bases: 9. In germline, CDR1 is SGHTA, CDR2 FQGNSA. The CDR3 sequence: CASSLRVLAGGLSYNEQFF. In DNA, the CDR3 is TGTGCCAGCAGCTTAAGGGTACTAGCGGGGGGTCTTTCCTACAATGAGCAGTTCTTC.

V and J are TRBV6-1 and TRBJ2-2; D unresolved. CDR1 MNHNS and CDR2 SASEGT come from the germline V gene. V shed 1 base and J shed 7 bases, with 13 bases lying between them. The CDR3 spans 15 residues. The CDR3 DNA reads TGTGCCAGCAGTGAAGAACGGAGTTCGGACGGGGAGCTGTTTTTT. The encoded protein is CASSEERSSDGELFF.

The gene calls are TRBV5-8 and TRBJ1-5; D unclear. CDR3 length: 15 residues. Trimming left V 4 bases short and J 7 bases short, with 18 bases between. Germline V gene sequence: CDR1 SGHTS, CDR2 YDEGEE. The DNA of the CDR3 is TGTGCCAGCAGCCCCACCGGGTCAAGAAGGCAGCCCCAGCATTTT. This encodes CASSPTGSRRQPQHF.

The CDR3 sequence: CASSPTPRNTEAFF. The CDR3 DNA is TGTGCCAGTAGTCCGACACCCAGGAACACTGAAGCTTTCTTT. The rearrangement links TRBV19 to TRBJ1-1; D gene uncertain. V was pared by 5 bases and J by 1 base, with 11 bases between. Germline V lookup: CDR1 LNHDA, CDR2 SQIVND (reference sequence). This CDR3 has 14 residues.

DNA of the CDR3: TGTGCCAGCAGCCAAGTCAGGGTGTATAATGAAAAACTGTTTTTT. Protein sequence: CASSQVRVYNEKLFF. The rearrangement joins TRBV4-2 to TRBJ1-4; a weak D match, TRBD1 (5 bases). The length of the CDR3 is 15 residues. The germline V and J ends were trimmed by 1 base and 4 bases, with 10 bases remaining between them. CDR1 is LGHNA and CDR2 is YNFKEQ in the germline V gene.

V is TRBV6-6 and J is TRBJ2-3; the D gene is possibly TRBD2 (6 bases). Germline-derived CDR1 and CDR2 are MNHNY and SVGAGI (reference sequence). The CDR3 covers 16 residues. Trimming removed 0 bases at V and 0 bases at J, with 10 bases between. The CDR3 sequence is CASSYSRSGSTDTQYF. The CDR3 region has the DNA TGTGCCAGCAGTTACTCGAGGAGCGGGAGCACAGATACGCAGTATTTT.

This clone was observed once. V usage is TRBV11-2 and J usage is TRBJ1-3; D is possibly TRBD1 (5 bases). The CDR3 totals 12 residues. Trimming removed 1 base at V and 14 bases at J, with 12 bases between. Germline V gene sequence: CDR1 SGHAT, CDR2 FQNNGV. The CDR3 bases are TGTGCCAGCAGCTTAGTTGCAGGGCCCGTATATTTT. This sequence encodes CASSLVAGPVYF. Complete variable domain (other parts from reference TRBV11-2 and TRBJ1-3): EAGVAQSPRYKIIEKRQSVAFWCNPISGHATLYWYQQILGQGPKLLIQFQNNGVVDDSQLPKDRFSAERLKGVDSTLKIQPAKLEDSAVYLCASSLVAGPVYFGEGSWLTVV.

The chain links TRBV6-5 to TRBJ2-2; TRBD1 matches 10 bases. Trimming cost V 4 bases and J 5 bases; bases outside gene matches: 1. Germline-derived CDR1 and CDR2 are MNHEY and SVGAGI. The CDR3 runs 14 residues. The DNA for the CDR3 is TGTGCCAGCAGTTCGGACAGGGGGACCGGGGAGCTGTTTTTT. The encoded protein is CASSSDRGTGELFF.

The rearrangement joins TRBV6-2 or TRBV6-3 to TRBJ1-2; D gene ambiguous. Germline loops: CDR1 MNHEY, CDR2 SVGEGT. The V gene lost 5 bases and the J gene lost 5 bases, with 15 bases spanning the gap. This CDR3 has 14 residues. The CDR3 loop is CASSTPPPRYGYTF. DNA of the CDR3: TGTGCCAGCAGTACGCCCCCGCCACGGTATGGCTACACCTTC.

In this sample, this clone turned up once. The chain joins TRBV18 to TRBJ1-3, with D possibly TRBD1 on 5 matching bases. The CDR3 consists of 15 residues. Trimming stripped 4 bases from V and 3 bases from J, with 13 bases between. Per the germline V gene, CDR1 is KGHSH and CDR2 is LQKENI. DNA of the CDR3: TGTGCCAGCTCACTTAGTCCGGGACTTGGAAACACCATATATTTT. This sequence encodes CASSLSPGLGNTIYF.

The rearrangement uses TRBV5-1 and TRBJ2-5; the D gene is possibly TRBD2 (6 bases). The CDR3 consists of 17 residues. CDR1 and CDR2 from the germline V gene are SGHRS and YFSETQ. V was cut by 0 bases and J by 0 bases, with 15 bases left in between. CDR3: CASSLGGLARNQETQYF. For the CDR3, the DNA is TGCGCCAGCAGCTTGGGTGGGCTAGCGAGAAACCAAGAGACCCAGTACTTC. Combining the CDR3 with reference TRBV5-1 and TRBJ2-5 gives the whole variable domain KAGVTQTPRYLIKTRGQQVTLSCSPISGHRSVSWYQQTPGQGLQFLFEYFSETQRNKGNFPGRFSGRQFSNSRSEMNVSTLELGDSALYLCASSLGGLARNQETQYFGPGTRLLVL.

The rearrangement links TRBV19 to TRBJ2-2; the D gene is possibly TRBD1 (7 bases). This CDR3 contains 16 residues. Trimming cost V 7 bases and J 2 bases, with 17 bases left between them. Germline V gene data show CDR1 as LNHDA and CDR2 as SQIVND (reference sequence). CDR3 sequence (DNA): TGTGCCAGTATAAAGGGAGGACAGGATAACACCGGGGAGCTGTTTTTT. This codes for CASIKGGQDNTGELFF.

V is TRBV30 and J is TRBJ2-7; D unclear. The CDR3 runs 12 residues. V was clipped by 0 bases and J by 6 bases, with 9 bases between them. The germline V gene encodes CDR1 GTSNPN and CDR2 SVGIG (reference sequence). The DNA for the CDR3 is TGTGCCTGGAGTGTTAATCCGGGCGAGCAGTACTTC. Its protein is CAWSVNPGEQYF. Based on the CDR3 plus reference TRBV30 and TRBJ2-7, the full variable domain is SQTIHQWPATLVQPVGSPLSLECTVEGTSNPNLYWYRQAAGRGLQLLFYSVGIGQISSEVPQNLSASRPQDRQFILSSKKLLLSDSGFYLCAWSVNPGEQYFGPGTRLTVT.

This sequence joins TRBV4-2 and TRBJ1-1, with D perhaps matching TRBD1 (5 bases). The CDR3 spans 14 residues. Deletions cut 0 bases from V and 3 bases from J, with 8 bases between. CDR1 is LGHNA, CDR2 YNFKEQ, per germline. For the CDR3, the DNA is TGTGCCAGCAGCCAAGAGGGGGGATACACTGAAGCTTTCTTT. As protein: CASSQEGGYTEAFF.

The rearrangement links TRBV11-2 to TRBJ2-5; 8 bases align to TRBD2. The length of the CDR3 is 15 residues. CDR1 and CDR2 (germline): SGHAT, FQNNGV. Unmatched junction bases numbered 4, after V lost 3 bases and J lost 1 base. The CDR3 loop reads CASSLGLVGQETQYF. The DNA of the CDR3 is TGTGCCAGCAGCTTGGGACTAGTGGGCCAAGAGACCCAGTACTTC.

The rearrangement links TRBV14 to TRBJ2-1; D possibly corresponds to TRBD2 (8 bases). From germline, CDR1 is SGHDN and CDR2 FVKESK. V was cut by 0 bases and J by 13 bases, with 13 bases left in between. This CDR3 has 13 amino acids. This CDR3 is CASSQDGGDSQFF. In nucleotides, the CDR3 is TGTGCCAGCAGCCAAGACGGGGGGGACAGTCAGTTCTTC. The full variable domain, completed using reference TRBV14 and TRBJ2-1, is EAGVTQFPSHSVIEKGQTVTLRCDPISGHDNLYWYRRVMGKEIKFLLHFVKESKQDESGMPNNRFLAERTGGTYSTLKVQPAELEDSGVYFCASSQDGGDSQFFGPGTRLTVL.

Concerning this clone: Other DNA sequences within the sample encode an identical CDR3. This sequence joins TRBV4-1 and TRBJ2-1; TRBD2 might be the D (5 bases). The CDR3 contains 16 residues. Trimming cost V 0 bases and J 0 bases, with 9 bases left between them. Germline-derived CDR1 and CDR2 are MGHRA and YSYEKL. CDR3 in amino acids: CASSQDRGFSYNEQFF. CDR3 DNA: TGCGCCAGCAGCCAAGATCGGGGATTCTCCTACAATGAGCAGTTCTTC.

J is TRBJ2-2 and V is TRBV27; possible D gene TRBD1, 6 bases. This CDR3 is 15 amino acids long. Germline values: CDR1 MNHEY, CDR2 SMNVEV (reference sequence). V gave up 2 bases and J gave up 4 bases, with 11 bases separating them. CDR3 bases: TGTGCCAGCAGTTTAGGGGGCCAGATCACCGGGGAGCTGTTTTTT. This encodes CASSLGGQITGELFF.

The chain combines TRBV9 with TRBJ1-2; TRBD1 agrees at 7 bases. Germline V gives CDR1 SGDLS, CDR2 YYNGEE. V shed 0 bases, J shed 7 bases, and the junction held 3 bases outside the gene matches. This CDR3 comprises 13 residues. The CDR3 bases are TGTGCCAGCAGCGTAGAAGGGGGCGCTGGCTACACCTTC. This sequence encodes CASSVEGGAGYTF.

This clone was counted a single time. V and J are TRBV18 and TRBJ2-1; 14 positions agree with TRBD2. The J segment lost 4 bases and the V segment lost 3 bases, leaving 11 bases of the junction unmatched. CDR1 KGHSH and CDR2 LQKENI come from the germline V gene. The CDR3 has 19 residues. Written as DNA, the CDR3 is TGTGCCAGCTCACCGCGACTAGCGGGAGGGTTAGTTCAATACAATGAGCAGTTCTTC. This encodes CASSPRLAGGLVQYNEQFF.

The genes are TRBV7-2 and TRBJ1-1; a possible D gene is TRBD1 (5 bases). Trimming removed 1 base from V and 4 bases from J, with 10 bases in between. This CDR3 is 14 amino acids long. Germline V gene sequence: CDR1 SGHTA, CDR2 FQGNSA. CDR3 loop: CASSLDRRATEAFF. In DNA form, the CDR3 reads TGTGCCAGCAGCTTAGACAGGCGCGCCACTGAAGCTTTCTTT.

V is TRBV2 and J is TRBJ1-3; TRBD1 matches at 8 bases. This CDR3 has 16 residues. Germline assignment: CDR1 SNHLY and CDR2 FYNNEI. With V trimmed by 1 base and J by 0 bases, 2 bases remained unmatched. The CDR3 reads CASSEGDRISGNTIYF. The CDR3 nucleotides are TGTGCCAGCAGTGAAGGGGACAGGATCTCTGGAAACACCATATATTTT.